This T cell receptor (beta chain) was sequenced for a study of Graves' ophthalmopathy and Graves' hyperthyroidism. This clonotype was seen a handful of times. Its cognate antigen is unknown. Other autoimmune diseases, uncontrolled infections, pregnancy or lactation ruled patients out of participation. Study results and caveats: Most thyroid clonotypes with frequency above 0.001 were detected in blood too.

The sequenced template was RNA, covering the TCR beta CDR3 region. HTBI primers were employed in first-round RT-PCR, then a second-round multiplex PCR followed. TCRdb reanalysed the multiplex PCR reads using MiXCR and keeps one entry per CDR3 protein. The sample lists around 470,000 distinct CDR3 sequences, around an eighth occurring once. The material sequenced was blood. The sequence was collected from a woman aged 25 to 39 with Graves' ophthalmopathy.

DNA for the CDR3: TGTGCCAGCTCACCACGTGATCCAGGCTATGGCTACACCTTC. Encoded protein: CASSPRDPGYGYTF. The genes are TRBV18 and TRBJ1-2; D is undetermined. The CDR3 spans 14 residues. From germline, CDR1 is KGHSH and CDR2 LQKENI. The V end was cut by 1 base, the J end by 4 bases, with 10 bases between.